This TCR beta chain was identified in a study of technical replicates of blood from a handful of donors. Produced via immunoSEQ multiplex PCR; TCRdb's table is partial and in-frame only. The sample includes tens of thousands of clones, around 94% of them seen just once. Unmatched junction bases numbered 6, after V lost 5 bases and J lost 1 base. The CDR3 loop spans 15 amino acids. Germline V gives CDR1 MRHNA, CDR2 SNTAGT. The clonotype originates from a human donor in good health. The rearrangement uses TRBV6-4 and TRBJ2-5; 8 positions agree with TRBD2. Sequencing was performed on T cells isolated from PBMCs. This CDR3 reads CASSLAGLPQETQYF. CDR3 in DNA: TGTGCCAGCAGTCTAGCGGGCCTTCCCCAAGAGACCCAGTACTTC.